A single sample gave rise to the 8 T cell receptor beta chains below, sequenced in a study of regulatory T cells. Findings and limits, study-wide: In CD3G-deficient patients, conventional CD4+ T cells were enriched for hydrophobic CDR3 residues at positions 6 and 7.

Which antigens these TCRs recognize remains unknown. Amplification used 52 TRBV primers and 13 TRBJ primers. Sequencing was performed with immunoSEQ multiplex PCR; in TCRdb, only in-frame clones are kept and a portion is missing. Of over 25,000 clones listed, 85% to 95% were seen once; the top ten hold less than 2%. Input material: conventional CD4+ T cells sorted from blood. The receptors stem from a person aged 18-35 years with CD3G deficiency.

The rearrangement uses TRBV19 and TRBJ1-2; D remains unclear. There are 11 residues in the CDR3. Trimming pared 4 bases from V and 7 bases from J, leaving 7 bases between. In germline, CDR1 is LNHDA, CDR2 SQIVND (reference sequence). The chain's CDR3 is CASSRGSGYTF. DNA of the CDR3: TGTGCCAGTAGTAGAGGGAGTGGCTACACCTTC.

The chain couples TRBV6-1 to TRBJ2-7, with no clear D. Deletions cut 4 bases from V and 1 base from J, with 8 bases between. The germline V gene encodes CDR1 MNHNS and CDR2 SASEGT. The CDR3 loop spans 13 amino acids. CDR3: CASSAQPSYEQYV. DNA of the CDR3: TGTGCCAGCAGTGCTCAGCCATCCTACGAGCAGTACGTC.

The gene calls are TRBV5-1 and TRBJ2-6, with D possibly TRBD1 on 6 matching bases. Germline-derived CDR1 and CDR2 are SGHRS and YFSETQ. The CDR3 length is 16 residues. Deletions cut 2 bases from V and 0 bases from J, with 9 bases between. The CDR3 bases are TGCGCCAGCAGCTTACAGGGTCCCTCTGGGGCCAACGTCCTGACTTTC. It yields the protein CASSLQGPSGANVLTF.

The chain has TRBV4-3 and TRBJ2-1; tentatively, D is TRBD1 (6 bases). Per germline, CDR1 LGHNA and CDR2 YSLEER. The CDR3 length is 17 residues. Trimming removed 0 bases at V and 0 bases at J, with 12 bases between. The DNA of the CDR3 is TGCGCCAGCAGCCAAGATTGGGGGCAGAGCTCCTACAATGAGCAGTTCTTC. Translated, it gives CASSQDWGQSSYNEQFF.

This chain links TRBV18 with TRBJ2-1, with 14 bases identical to TRBD2. The CDR3 loop spans 16 amino acids. V lost 5 bases, J lost 7 bases, and 7 bases stayed unmatched. The germline CDR1 and CDR2 sequences are KGHSH and LQKENI. CDR3: CASSSGLAGVRNEQFF. CDR3 nucleotide sequence: TGTGCCAGCTCATCGGGACTAGCGGGAGTCAGAAATGAGCAGTTCTTC.

The rearrangement links TRBV7-2 to TRBJ2-7; 11 bases are a match to TRBD2. The CDR3 extends over 14 amino acids. Germline lookup yields CDR1 SGHTA and CDR2 FQGNSA. The V gene end was trimmed by 5 bases and the J gene end by 4 bases; junction bases not matched to a gene: 4. In DNA, the CDR3 is TGTGCCAGCAGCGATCGGACTAGCGGGTACGAGCAGTACTTC. This codes for CASSDRTSGYEQYF.

The V gene is TRBV6-6, the J gene TRBJ2-7, with D possibly being TRBD1 or TRBD2 (5 bases each). The CDR3 is 14 amino acids. Trimming removed 6 bases from V and 4 bases from J, with 16 bases in between. Germline assignment: CDR1 MNHNY and CDR2 SVGAGI (reference sequence). This chain's CDR3 is CASSPGTWGYEQYF. CDR3 nucleotide sequence: TGTGCCAGCAGCCCCGGGACCTGGGGATACGAGCAGTACTTC.

This chain uses TRBV28 with TRBJ1-5, with no clear D. The CDR3 consists of 14 residues. Trimming stripped 6 bases from V and 5 bases from J, with 14 bases between. Germline V gene sequence: CDR1 MDHEN, CDR2 SYDVKM. The CDR3 DNA is TGTGCCAGCAGCCCCTGGGCGGGAGATCAGCCCCAGCATTTT. It translates to CASSPWAGDQPQHF.